This paragraph reports one T cell receptor (beta chain). These data originate in a study of cytomegalovirus exposure and HLA in healthy donors. Vbeta (60) and Jbeta (13) primers were used in the PCR. TCRdb's table, derived via immunoSEQ multiplex PCR, lists solely in-frame clones and lacks some. The table records approximately 150,000 clones, around three quarters of them present only once. CDR1 SGHDT and CDR2 YYEEEE come from the germline V gene. Between the trimmed V and J ends, which lost 0 bases and 0 bases, there was a span of 6 bases. CDR3 size: 14 residues. The receptor was isolated from a male donor in good health and CMV-seronegative. The gene calls are TRBV5-6 and TRBJ1-2; D gene uncertain. The source material was PBMCs. The CDR3 nucleotides read TGTGCCAGCAGCTTGGGCAGGACTAACTATGGCTACACCTTC. It translates to CASSLGRTNYGYTF.